This passage covers 29 T cell receptor beta chains from one sample sequenced in a study of T-cell reconstitution after alpha-beta-depleted transplantation in children. The TCRbeta library incorporated unique molecular identifiers. TCRdb used MiXCR to reprocess the PCR reads, holding one entry per CDR3 protein. The sample lists hundreds of thousands of distinct CDR3 sequences, 16% occurring once. The material sequenced was PBMCs from the stem cell graft donor, taken from the stem cell graft. These receptors came from a human donor who donated a stem cell graft to a child with acute myeloid leukemia.

This clonotype occurred a few times. CDR3 amino acids: CASSEYFAAEPYEQYF. The DNA for the CDR3 is TGTGCCAGCAGTGAATATTTTGCGGCGGAACCCTACGAGCAGTACTTC. The chain employs TRBV25-1 and TRBJ2-7; D call uncertain. The V end lost 0 bases, the J end lost 2 bases, and 14 bases lay between the germline ends. CDR1 is MGHDK, CDR2 SYGVNS, per germline. This CDR3 has 16 amino acids.

This clonotype was seen ten or more times. The gene calls are TRBV12-3 or TRBV12-4 and TRBJ2-5; possibly TRBD1 or TRBD2 for D (6 bases each). V lost 4 bases, J lost 5 bases, and 11 bases lay in between. The CDR3 is 13 residues long. CDR3 loop: CASSSPGAETQYF. CDR3 nucleotide sequence: TGTGCCAGCAGTTCCCCGGGGGCGGAGACCCAGTACTTC.

The gene calls are TRBV5-6 and TRBJ1-1; D unclear. Germline V gene sequence: CDR1 SGHDT, CDR2 YYEEEE. The CDR3 sequence is 12 residues long. The ends were cut back, 0 bases at V and 7 bases at J, with 7 bases in the middle. CDR3 protein: CASSLDRFEAFF. CDR3 nucleotides: TGTGCCAGCAGCTTGGACAGATTTGAAGCTTTCTTT.

The genes are TRBV5-6 and TRBJ1-1; D unresolved. The CDR3 runs 11 residues. V was pared by 0 bases and J by 8 bases, with 5 bases between. Looked up from germline, CDR1 is SGHDT and CDR2 is YYEEEE. The CDR3 nucleotides are TGTGCCAGCAGCTTGGAGCGAGAAGCTTTCTTT. It specifies CASSLEREAFF.

This clonotype has ten or more counts. The chain couples TRBV12-3 or TRBV12-4 to TRBJ2-7; 7 positions agree with TRBD1. V was clipped by 6 bases and J by 2 bases; unmatched bases: 7. This CDR3 contains 14 residues. CDR3 DNA: TGTGCCAGCAGCCTGACAGGGACGACCTACGAGCAGTACTTC. Translated: CASSLTGTTYEQYF.

The chain combines TRBV24-1 with TRBJ2-1; 8 positions match TRBD2. The CDR3 covers 16 residues. J was trimmed by 5 bases and V by 5 bases; bases with no gene match: 10. The germline V gene encodes CDR1 KGHDR and CDR2 SFDVKD. The CDR3: CATSGTPAGEHNEQFF. CDR3 DNA: TGTGCCACCAGTGGAACCCCAGCGGGGGAGCACAATGAGCAGTTCTTC.

This clonotype was picked up many times. This rearrangement joins TRBV20-1 to TRBJ2-3; D ambiguous. Germline assignment: CDR1 DFQATT and CDR2 SNEGSKA (reference sequence). Trimming removed 3 bases at V and 0 bases at J, with 13 bases between. CDR3 size: 15 residues. The CDR3 loop reads CSASPDSDSTDTQYF. The CDR3 nucleotides read TGCAGTGCTAGCCCAGACTCAGACAGCACAGATACGCAGTATTTT.

With respect to this clonotype: One end of the junction does not line up with germline, which may come from a read error. This sequence joins TRBV15 and TRBJ1-6; D might be TRBD1 (5 bases). The CDR3 is 15 amino acids. CDR1 LNHNV and CDR2 YYDKDF come from the germline V gene (reference sequence). The CDR3 bases are TGTGCCACCAGCAGAGATTTGGGGCATAACTCACCCCTCCACTTT. This translates into CATSRDLGHNSPLHF. Complete variable domain (other parts from reference TRBV15 and TRBJ1-6): DAMVIQNPRYQVTQFGKPVTLSCSQTLNHNVMYWYQQKSSQAPKLLFHYYDKDFNNEADTPDNFQSRRPNTSFCFLDIRSPGLGDTAMYLCATSRDLGHNSPLHFGNGTRLTVT.

The rearrangement joins TRBV4-1 to TRBJ2-1; 7 bases agree with TRBD1. The CDR3 loop spans 15 amino acids. The germline V gene has CDR1 MGHRA and CDR2 YSYEKL. The V gene end was trimmed by 3 bases and the J gene end by 4 bases; junction bases not matched to a gene: 6. The CDR3 is CASSQVSTGYNEQFF. The CDR3 bases are TGCGCCAGCAGCCAGGTATCGACAGGGTACAATGAGCAGTTCTTC.

This clonotype was counted a few times. The chain is built from TRBV12-3 or TRBV12-4 and TRBJ2-4; no reliable D call. V lost 6 bases, J lost 6 bases, and 6 bases lay in between. The CDR3 totals 11 residues. CDR3 protein: CASRAVNIQYF. The DNA for the CDR3 is TGTGCCAGCAGGGCAGTAAACATTCAGTACTTC.

This clonotype was detected only a few times. The chain has TRBV12-3 or TRBV12-4 and TRBJ2-1; 8 positions agree with TRBD2. The CDR3 is 15 residues long. The trim removed 2 bases at V and 10 bases at J, leaving 10 bases unmatched. CDR3 coding DNA: TGTGCCAGCAGTTTATCAGGCGGGGGGATCAAGGAGCAGTTCTTC. This gives the protein CASSLSGGGIKEQFF.

This clonotype was counted many times. The V call is TRBV6-1, the J call TRBJ1-2; TRBD1 is a possible D gene (6 bases). V lost 1 base and J lost 3, with 12 bases in between. This CDR3 contains 15 residues. CDR1 MNHNS and CDR2 SASEGT come from the germline V gene. The CDR3 nucleotides are TGTGCCAGCAGTGAAGAAGGGGGGCAGGACTATGGCTACACCTTC. It specifies CASSEEGGQDYGYTF.

The V call is TRBV5-1, the J call TRBJ1-4, with D tentatively TRBD1 (5 bases). V lost 4 bases and J lost 6, with 16 bases in between. Looked up from germline, CDR1 is SGHRS and CDR2 is YFSETQ. This CDR3 has 15 residues. In DNA, the CDR3 is TGCGCCAGCAGCCCTCGGGGGGGTTCATATGAAAAACTGTTTTTT. Translating it yields CASSPRGGSYEKLFF.

This clonotype has ten or more counts. The V call is TRBV10-3, the J call TRBJ1-1, with D unclear. Looked up from germline, CDR1 is ENHRY and CDR2 is SYGVKD. The CDR3 is 14 residues long. The V end lost 3 bases, the J end lost 3 bases, and 11 bases lay between the germline ends. Here the CDR3 DNA reads TGTGCCATCAGTGATGAAGCCGGATACACTGAAGCTTTCTTT. Translating it yields CAISDEAGYTEAFF.

This chain joins TRBV6-1 and TRBJ1-1; no clear D gene. Trimming took 4 bases from V and 0 from J, leaving 18 bases between them. This CDR3 comprises 17 residues. Germline lookup yields CDR1 MNHNS and CDR2 SASEGT. CDR3 DNA: TGTGCCAGCAGTGGAAAATATCTGAACCTTATGAACACTGAAGCTTTCTTT. Its protein product is CASSGKYLNLMNTEAFF.

Comment on this clonotype: A read error is possible here, since a much larger clone lies one base away. The V and J genes are TRBV20-1 and TRBJ1-1; 7 bases align to TRBD1. Germline assignment: CDR1 DFQATT and CDR2 SNEGSKA (reference sequence). The V gene end was trimmed by 6 bases and the J gene end by 0 bases; junction bases not matched to a gene: 4. The CDR3 spans 13 residues. DNA of the CDR3: TGCAGTGCCAAGACAGGGCTGAACACTGAAGCTTTCTTT. Translating it yields CSAKTGLNTEAFF.

This clonotype came up many times. The rearrangement uses TRBV20-1 and TRBJ2-2, with D possibly TRBD1 on 6 matching bases. V lost 1 base and J 4 bases, leaving 10 bases between the germline ends. The CDR3 consists of 14 residues. Germline assignment: CDR1 DFQATT and CDR2 SNEGSKA (reference sequence). CDR3 DNA sequence: TGCAGTGCTAGAGGGGACACCCGCACCGGGGAGCTGTTTTTT. Its protein is CSARGDTRTGELFF.

The sample holds many counts of this clonotype. The V call is TRBV15, the J call TRBJ2-5; TRBD1 agrees at 9 bases. Germline-derived CDR1 and CDR2 are LNHNV and YYDKDF (reference sequence). V lost 6 bases to trimming and J lost 6 bases; unmatched junction nucleotides: 11. The CDR3 is 15 residues long. The CDR3 loop is CATRQGTGNLKTQYF. The DNA for the CDR3 is TGTGCCACCAGACAGGGGACAGGGAACTTGAAGACCCAGTACTTC.

This clonotype appeared many times. The chain recombines TRBV7-3 with TRBJ1-6; D is unclear. This CDR3 comprises 13 residues. V was pared by 8 bases and J by 9 bases, with 14 bases between. In germline, CDR1 is SGHTA, CDR2 FQGTGA. This CDR3 is CASCKDPASPLHF. In DNA form, the CDR3 reads TGTGCCAGCTGTAAGGATCCCGCTTCACCCCTCCACTTT. The complete variable domain, with remaining parts taken from reference TRBV7-3 and TRBJ1-6, reads GAGVSQTPSNKVTEKGKYVELRCDPISGHTALYWYRQSLGQGPEFLIYFQGTGAADDSGLPNDRFFAVRPEGSVSTLKIQRTERGDSAVYLCASCKDPASPLHFGNGTRLTVT.

This clonotype was seen a single time. The chain joins TRBV7-9 to TRBJ2-1; no clear D. In germline, CDR1 is SEHNR, CDR2 FQNEAQ (reference sequence). The CDR3 is 12 amino acids. V lost 5 bases and J lost 9, with 11 bases in between. CDR3 nucleotide sequence: TGTGCCAGCAGCCGTATCCCGGGTGAGCAGTTCTTC. Amino acids: CASSRIPGEQFF.

In this sample, this clonotype turned up many times. The V call is TRBV6-6, the J call TRBJ1-5, with a weak D call TRBD1 (6 bases). CDR1 MNHNY and CDR2 SVGAGI come from the germline V gene (reference sequence). The CDR3 extends over 13 amino acids. Trimming removed 3 bases at V and 4 bases at J, with 7 bases between. CDR3 sequence (DNA): TGTGCCAGCAGTTATGGACAGAATCAGCCCCAGCATTTT. Translation gives CASSYGQNQPQHF.

CDR3 region: CASSTWTGGNTEAFF. CDR3 sequence (DNA): TGCGCCAGCAGCACCTGGACAGGGGGAAACACTGAAGCTTTCTTT. The rearrangement joins TRBV4-1 to TRBJ1-1; 10 bases agree with TRBD1. V shed 5 bases, J shed 2 bases, and the junction held 5 bases outside the gene matches. Germline V gene lookup returns CDR1 MGHRA and CDR2 YSYEKL. The CDR3 extends over 15 amino acids.

About this clonotype itself: The junction departs from germline at one end; a sequencing error may be responsible. V usage is TRBV12-3 or TRBV12-4 and J usage is TRBJ2-2; no clear D. This CDR3 is built from 18 residues. The CDR3: CAISLRQAKGGDTGELFF. DNA of the CDR3: TGTGCCATCAGTTTAAGGCAGGCCAAGGGCGGTGACACCGGGGAGCTGTTTTTT.

The chain carries TRBV7-8 and TRBJ2-7; D might be TRBD2 (7 bases). The V gene lost 1 base and the J gene lost 2 bases, with 21 bases spanning the gap. Germline V gives CDR1 SGHVS, CDR2 FQNEAQ. The CDR3 consists of 18 residues. In DNA form, the CDR3 reads TGTGCCAGCAGCTTAGAAAGTATATGGGGGGGCGCGGCCTACGAGCAGTACGTC. Protein sequence: CASSLESIWGGAAYEQYV.

This chain links TRBV4-3 with TRBJ2-6, with a weak D call TRBD2 (6 bases). Trimming shortened V by 0 bases and J by 1 base, and 10 bases separated the two germline ends. In germline, CDR1 is LGHNA, CDR2 YSLEER. The CDR3 is made up of 17 amino acids. The CDR3 loop is CASSQEVGRSGANVLTF. The CDR3 DNA is TGCGCCAGCAGCCAAGAGGTCGGGAGATCTGGGGCCAACGTCCTGACTTTC.

The chain couples TRBV6-5 to TRBJ2-7; TRBD2 might be the D (6 bases). V was cut by 6 bases and J by 3 bases, with 15 bases left in between. CDR3 length equals 14 residues. The germline gives CDR1 MNHEY, CDR2 SVGAGI. CDR3 coding DNA: TGTGCCAGCAGCCCCGGAGGGTATATCTACGAGCAGTACGTC. Its translation: CASSPGGYIYEQYV.

This clonotype was counted at least ten times. The chain uses TRBV20-1 and TRBJ2-1; D could derive from TRBD1 or TRBD2 (5 bases each). V dropped 2 bases and J dropped 7 bases, with 18 bases sitting between them. Looked up from germline, CDR1 is DFQATT and CDR2 is SNEGSKA (reference sequence). This CDR3 comprises 15 residues. The CDR3 loop reads CSARPEGLARNEQFF. The CDR3 DNA is TGCAGTGCTAGACCAGAGGGGCTGGCGAGGAATGAGCAGTTCTTC.

The chain couples TRBV7-3 to TRBJ1-1; 8 nucleotides line up with TRBD1. Unmatched junction bases numbered 9, after V lost 2 bases and J lost 1 base. The germline CDR1 and CDR2 sequences are SGHTA and FQGTGA. The CDR3 spans 17 residues. CDR3 region: CASSLFQGALPNTEAFF. Here the CDR3 DNA reads TGTGCCAGCAGCTTATTTCAGGGGGCCCTTCCGAACACTGAAGCTTTCTTT.

This clonotype was counted many times. The chain recombines TRBV29-1 with TRBJ2-1, with a tentative D call TRBD2 (5 bases). The germline V and J ends were trimmed by 4 bases and 5 bases, with 12 bases remaining between them. This CDR3 spans 13 amino acids. Germline-derived CDR1 and CDR2 are SQVTM and ANQGSEA. CDR3 loop: CSVGGLANNEQFF. The DNA of the CDR3 is TGCAGCGTTGGAGGACTGGCCAACAATGAGCAGTTCTTC.